This T cell receptor beta chain emerged from a study of cytomegalovirus exposure and HLA in healthy donors. It was with 60 Vbeta and 13 Jbeta primers that the PCR ran. Assay: immunoSEQ multiplex PCR; the TCRdb copy retains only in-frame clones and omits some. Found here are about 180,000 clones, just under 80% of them singletons; the top ten hold approximately 2.1%. Trimming took off 2 bases at V and 10 bases at J, with 19 bases between the two ends. The CDR3 is 15 amino acids. The germline CDR1 and CDR2 sequences are SGHRS and YFSETQ. The rearrangement uses TRBV5-1 and TRBJ2-1; a weak D match, TRBD2 (6 bases). Source material: PBMCs. The TCR was taken from a woman aged 30 to 39 in good health and CMV-seronegative. This CDR3 reads CASSLHSALGGEQFF. The DNA for the CDR3 is TGCGCCAGCAGCTTACACAGCGCCCTTGGAGGGGAGCAGTTCTTC.